This T cell receptor (beta chain) was retrieved from a study of cytomegalovirus exposure and HLA in healthy donors. Across the study: Genotyping of some 400 donors showed that 65% to 90% belonged to the Caucasian-associated ancestry cluster.

Notes on the study in general: The HLA-A and HLA-B alleles of most subjects were reportedly predicted accurately from TCR beta sequences. Whilst most TCR sequences proved rare, a subset of public TCRs occurred across many donors.

In regard to this clone: Its antigen is unknown.

It was healthy bone marrow donors who served as donors. There are 16 residues in the CDR3. The germline V gene encodes CDR1 LNHDA and CDR2 SQIVND (reference sequence). Trimming left V 3 bases short and J 8 bases short, with 20 bases between. Vbeta (60) and Jbeta (13) primers were used in the PCR. Only in-frame clones appear in the TCRdb table, and some are missing; sequencing was by immunoSEQ multiplex PCR. The table has 220,000 or so clones, 70% to 85% seen once; the top ten hold approximately 3.9%. This TCR came from a male donor in good health and CMV-seronegative. V is TRBV19 and J is TRBJ2-1; tentative D call: TRBD2 (7 bases). Material: PBMCs. CDR3 in amino acids: CASSIWGGGPQDEQFF. Written as DNA, the CDR3 is TGTGCCAGTAGTATCTGGGGCGGGGGCCCCCAGGATGAGCAGTTCTTC. The full variable domain, completed using reference TRBV19 and TRBJ2-1, is DGGITQSPKYLFRKEGQNVTLSCEQNLNHDAMYWYRQDPGQGLRLIYYSQIVNDFQKGDIAEGYSVSREKKESFPLTVTSAQKNPTAFYLCASSIWGGGPQDEQFFGPGTRLTVL.